This is a list of T cell receptor beta chains from one sample in a study of cytomegalovirus exposure and HLA in healthy donors. Clones were sequenced by immunoSEQ multiplex PCR, and TCRdb holds only the in-frame ones, with some missing. This sample has under 100,000 clones, with more than 70% found just once. The material sequenced was PBMCs. Every receptor here comes from a woman aged 18 to 35 in good health and CMV-seropositive. CDR3s include the opening cysteine and the closing phenylalanine or tryptophan. A D gene is named only where the DNA matches it firmly. The size field is filled for only some rows; it gives once, few, many or a size class.

j_call v_call clone_size d_call cdr3_nt cdr3_aa
TRBJ1-1 TRBV7-9 - - TGTGCCAGCAGCTTACGGGGGGGCTTCGGGAACACTGAAGCTTTCTTT CASSLRGGFGNTEAFF
TRBJ1-6 TRBV27 - TRBD1 TGTGCCAGCAGTTTCGGACAGGGAAATTCACCCCTCCACTTT CASSFGQGNSPLHF
TRBJ1-1 TRBV19 - - TGTGCCAGTACCACGACAGGCCAGTACACTGAAGCTTTCTTT CASTTTGQYTEAFF
TRBJ2-3 TRBV10-3 - TRBD2 TGTGCCATCAGTGAGGACCCTGGCGGGGGTTCAGATACGCAGTATTTT CAISEDPGGGSDTQYF
TRBJ2-3 TRBV18 - TRBD1 TGTGCCAGCTCCTCCCCGGACAGGACAGATACGCAGTATTTT CASSSPDRTDTQYF
TRBJ1-5 TRBV11-3 - TRBD1 TGTGCCAGCAGCCACCGGACAGGGTTCAATCAGCCCCAGCATTTT CASSHRTGFNQPQHF
TRBJ1-2 TRBV10-3 - - TGTGCCATCCCGAGGGGGGGAAATGGCTACACCTTC CAIPRGGNGYTF
TRBJ1-2 TRBV2 few - TGTGCCAGCAGTGTCAGGGTACCCTTAGACTATGGCTACACCTTC CASSVRVPLDYGYTF
TRBJ1-1 TRBV5-6 - TRBD1 TGTGCCAGCAGCTACCGGGACAGGAACACTGAAGCTTTCTTT CASSYRDRNTEAFF
TRBJ2-1 TRBV5-1 - TRBD1 TGCGCCAGCAGCCCCTCCGGGACAGGGCCCTACAATGAGCAGTTCTTC CASSPSGTGPYNEQFF
TRBJ2-2 TRBV2 - TRBD2 TGTGCCAGCAAGTGGCAGCGGGGGGTCGGCGGGGAGCTGTTTTTT CASKWQRGVGGELFF
TRBJ1-5 TRBV6-6 - TRBD1 TGTGCCACAACGACAGGGCTAGGACAGCCCCAGCATTTT CATTTGLGQPQHF
TRBJ1-1 TRBV5-1 - - TGCGCCAGCAGCCCGCATCGACAGACTCAGAACACTGAAGCTTTCTTT CASSPHRQTQNTEAFF
TRBJ2-1 TRBV7-2 - TRBD1 TGTGCCAGCAGCTCACAGGGGGCTAGACAGTTCTTC CASSSQGARQFF
TRBJ2-7 TRBV7-2 - TRBD1 TGTGCCAGCAGCTTAGGACAGGGGGCTGGCACCTACGAGCAGTACTTC CASSLGQGAGTYEQYF
TRBJ2-3 TRBV19 - - TGTGCCAGTAGTATCCGTTTGCAGGATCTTAGCACAGATACGCAGTATTTT CASSIRLQDLSTDTQYF
TRBJ1-3 TRBV5-1 - - TGCGCCAGCAGCCTTACCCAGGGTACCGGAAACACCATATATTTT CASSLTQGTGNTIYF
TRBJ2-7 TRBV18 - - TGTGCCAGCTCACCCGGGACATACGAGCAGTACTTC CASSPGTYEQYF
TRBJ1-4 TRBV7-8 - TRBD1 TGTGCCAGCAGCCACCCCGCCAGGGGGAATGAAAAACTGTTTTTT CASSHPARGNEKLFF
TRBJ1-1 TRBV6-5 - - TGTGCCAGCAGTAGGGGCCCAGGGGCTGAAGCTTTCTTT CASSRGPGAEAFF
TRBJ2-1 TRBV9 - TRBD1 TGTGCCAGCAGCGGCAGGGGGCCTTCGCACAATGAGCAGTTCTTC CASSGRGPSHNEQFF
TRBJ2-1 TRBV6-5 - TRBD2 TGTGCCAGCAAATCGTGGCGGGGGGCGGAGAATGAGCAGTTCTTC CASKSWRGAENEQFF
TRBJ1-3 TRBV15 - TRBD1 TGTGCCACCAGCAGGGGGGACAGCTCTGGAAACACCATATATTTT CATSRGDSSGNTIYF
TRBJ2-3 TRBV11-3 - TRBD2 TGTGCCAGCAGCCTAGCGGGGGGAAGGACAGATACGCAGTATTTT CASSLAGGRTDTQYF
TRBJ1-1 TRBV4-1 - - TGCGCCAGCAGCCCCGGGAGGGGCGTCGACACTGAAGCTTTCTTT CASSPGRGVDTEAFF
TRBJ2-7 TRBV19 - - TGTGCCAGTAGTGTCAGGGGTCGGGTGATTCTCTACGAGCAGTACTTC CASSVRGRVILYEQYF
TRBJ1-6 TRBV23-1 - - TGCGCCAGCAGGACAGTTAATTCACCCCTCCACTTT CASRTVNSPLHF
TRBJ2-7 TRBV2 few TRBD1 TGTGCCAGCAGTGACGGGACAGGGAGGTACGAGCAGTACTTC CASSDGTGRYEQYF
TRBJ1-5 TRBV5-6 once - TGTGCCAGCAGCTTGTTTAAGGGGGACATCAATCAGCCCCAGCATTTT CASSLFKGDINQPQHF
TRBJ2-1 TRBV15 - - TGTGCCACCAGCTTAGAGACATACAATGAGCAGTTCTTC CATSLETYNEQFF
TRBJ2-5 TRBV4-2 once TRBD2 TGTGCCAGCAGCCAAGGGAGCGGGGAAGAGACCCAGTACTTC CASSQGSGEETQYF
TRBJ1-4 TRBV5-1 - - TGCGCCAGCAGCTTGGGAGGGGGACAAAAAAATGAAAAACTGTTTTTT CASSLGGGQKNEKLFF
TRBJ2-1 TRBV25-1 - TRBD2 TGTGCCAGCGGAGATAGCGGGGAGTACAATGAGCAGTTCTTC CASGDSGEYNEQFF
TRBJ2-2 TRBV19 - TRBD2 TGTGCCAGTAGTATCAAGCGGGGGGGCCGCGTCACCGGGGAGCTGTTTTTT CASSIKRGGRVTGELFF
TRBJ2-1 TRBV6-5 - - TGTGCCAGCAGTACAATATCTACAGGGATGGGTGAGCAGTTCTTC CASSTISTGMGEQFF
TRBJ2-2 TRBV29-1 - - TGCAGCGTCCACTTGAACACCGGGGAGCTGTTTTTT CSVHLNTGELFF
TRBJ1-1 TRBV27 once - TGTGCCAGCAGTTCGGGAGGGGAAGCTTTCTTT CASSSGGEAFF
TRBJ1-2 TRBV28 - TRBD1 TGTGCCAGCCGTGAGACAGGGGGCTACTATGGCTACACCTTC CASRETGGYYGYTF
TRBJ2-7 TRBV7-9 - TRBD1 TGTGCCAGCAACAAGGTGGGACAGGGATCCCACGAGCAGTACTTC CASNKVGQGSHEQYF
TRBJ1-2 TRBV28 once - TGTGCCTCTCAACGGACAGTTAACTATGGCTACACCTTC CASQRTVNYGYTF
TRBJ2-2 TRBV28 - TRBD2 TGTGCCACCTACGGGGGGGACACCGGGGAGCTGTTTTTT CATYGGDTGELFF
TRBJ2-3 TRBV10-1 - - TGCGCCAGCAGTGAGTCAGTGGGGCGTACGCAGTATTTT CASSESVGRTQYF
TRBJ1-3 TRBV5-1 once TRBD1 TGCGCCAGCAGCTTGGCCAAAGGACAGGGATACTCTGGAAACACCATATATTTT CASSLAKGQGYSGNTIYF
TRBJ1-1 TRBV19 - TRBD1 TGTGCCAGTAGTTCGGGACAGGGGACTTCTGCTTTCTTT CASSSGQGTSAFF
TRBJ1-1 TRBV27 - - TGTGCCAGCAGTTTTAACTCGGGGGGGACTGAAGCTTTCTTT CASSFNSGGTEAFF
TRBJ1-3 TRBV7-6 once - TGTGCCAGCAGTCCCGACAGTGTCTCTGGAAACACCATATATTTT CASSPDSVSGNTIYF
TRBJ1-5 TRBV27 - - TGTGCCACCCGAGACAGTTCCGGACAGCCCCAGCATTTT CATRDSSGQPQHF
TRBJ2-5 TRBV4-2 - TRBD2 TGTGCCAGCAGCCAAGACAGGGAGGGCGGCGAGACCCAGTACTTC CASSQDREGGETQYF
TRBJ1-2 TRBV5-6 - - TGTGCCAGCACCAGATTACTAGGCGGGGGCGGATACTATGGCTACACCTTC CASTRLLGGGGYYGYTF
TRBJ1-2 TRBV19 - TRBD1 TGTGCCAGTGCTGACTACCGGACAGGAAGGGATGGCTACACCTTC CASADYRTGRDGYTF
TRBJ2-7 TRBV9 - - TGTGCCAGCAGCGCCTTCATTAGCGACGAGCAGTACTTC CASSAFISDEQYF
TRBJ1-6 TRBV19 - TRBD1 TGTGCCAGTACTGTAACAGGGGACAATTCACCCCTCCACTTT CASTVTGDNSPLHF
TRBJ2-1 TRBV9 - - TGTGCCAGCAGCGTAGCTACTATCGGACTTGGTGGTAATGAGCAGTTCTTC CASSVATIGLGGNEQFF
TRBJ2-1 TRBV4-2 - TRBD2 TGTGCCAGCAGCCAAGCCACTCGGGGACTAGTATCCGGCAATGAGCAGTTCTTC CASSQATRGLVSGNEQFF
TRBJ1-5 TRBV7-8 - - TGTGCCAGCAGCGGAGGACTCCGTGGTAGCAATCAGCCCCAGCATTTT CASSGGLRGSNQPQHF
TRBJ1-4 TRBV28 - - TGTGCCAGCAGTCCGTCCGGGGTTGGGGAAAAACTGTTTTTT CASSPSGVGEKLFF